The clone carrying this TCR beta chain was seen more than once but under ten times. The source of the sample is a study of blood T cell repertoires in COVID-19. Turning to the study itself: Both acute and convalescent COVID-19 samples were obtained from the United States, Italy and Spain. PBMCs, B-cell-depleted T cells, or T cells were the source of the cDNA or gDNA that made up the material.

The repertoire was sequenced with immunoSEQ multiplex PCR; TCRdb's copy has only in-frame clones and lacks some. This sample has fewer than 120,000 clones, with roughly 91% found just once. This TCR was recovered from a woman aged 50 to 60 with acute or convalescent COVID-19. The sample taken for sequencing was peripheral blood.

The CDR3: CASRHIRDRDGYTF. The CDR3, as DNA: TGTGCCAGCAGGCACATCCGGGACAGGGATGGCTACACCTTC. J is TRBJ1-2 and V is TRBV2; TRBD1 matches at 9 bases. Germline V lookup: CDR1 SNHLY, CDR2 FYNNEI. The CDR3 spans 14 residues. Germline trimming cut 6 bases from V and 6 bases from J; bases unmatched to any gene: 8.